This TCR beta chain was documented in a study of tumor-infiltrating lymphocytes in primary liver carcinoma. For each extraction, RNA and DNA were obtained together from 20-30 mg of unsorted bulk tissue. In this sample, this clonotype turned up once. Germline CDR1 and CDR2: SGHVS and FQNEAQ. This CDR3 is built from 13 residues. With 4 bases removed from V and 4 bases from J, the gap between germline ends came to 11 bases. From 400 to 550 ng total RNA, TCR beta cDNA was generated with a primer in the constant region. Construction of TCR beta libraries relied on three successive nested multiplex PCR rounds employing slightly modified ARM-PCR. Rounds one and two of PCR, each of roughly 11 cycles, were primed with TRBV1-TRBV30 forward primers and a C-beta reverse primer. Via MiXCR, TCRdb re-called the multiplex PCR reads, giving one row per CDR3 protein. The sample has over 40,000 distinct CDR3 sequences, about 78% seen once.

Specimen: liver tumor tissue from sampling region 5. Subset specified: tumor region T5, tumor centre. This clonotype was obtained from a man aged 35-49 years with primary liver carcinoma and hepatitis B virus infection. The chain carries TRBV7-8 and TRBJ2-7; D remains unclear. In DNA, the CDR3 is TGTGCCAGCAGCTCTCTCGCTTCTTACGAGCAGTACTTC. This gives the protein CASSSLASYEQYF.